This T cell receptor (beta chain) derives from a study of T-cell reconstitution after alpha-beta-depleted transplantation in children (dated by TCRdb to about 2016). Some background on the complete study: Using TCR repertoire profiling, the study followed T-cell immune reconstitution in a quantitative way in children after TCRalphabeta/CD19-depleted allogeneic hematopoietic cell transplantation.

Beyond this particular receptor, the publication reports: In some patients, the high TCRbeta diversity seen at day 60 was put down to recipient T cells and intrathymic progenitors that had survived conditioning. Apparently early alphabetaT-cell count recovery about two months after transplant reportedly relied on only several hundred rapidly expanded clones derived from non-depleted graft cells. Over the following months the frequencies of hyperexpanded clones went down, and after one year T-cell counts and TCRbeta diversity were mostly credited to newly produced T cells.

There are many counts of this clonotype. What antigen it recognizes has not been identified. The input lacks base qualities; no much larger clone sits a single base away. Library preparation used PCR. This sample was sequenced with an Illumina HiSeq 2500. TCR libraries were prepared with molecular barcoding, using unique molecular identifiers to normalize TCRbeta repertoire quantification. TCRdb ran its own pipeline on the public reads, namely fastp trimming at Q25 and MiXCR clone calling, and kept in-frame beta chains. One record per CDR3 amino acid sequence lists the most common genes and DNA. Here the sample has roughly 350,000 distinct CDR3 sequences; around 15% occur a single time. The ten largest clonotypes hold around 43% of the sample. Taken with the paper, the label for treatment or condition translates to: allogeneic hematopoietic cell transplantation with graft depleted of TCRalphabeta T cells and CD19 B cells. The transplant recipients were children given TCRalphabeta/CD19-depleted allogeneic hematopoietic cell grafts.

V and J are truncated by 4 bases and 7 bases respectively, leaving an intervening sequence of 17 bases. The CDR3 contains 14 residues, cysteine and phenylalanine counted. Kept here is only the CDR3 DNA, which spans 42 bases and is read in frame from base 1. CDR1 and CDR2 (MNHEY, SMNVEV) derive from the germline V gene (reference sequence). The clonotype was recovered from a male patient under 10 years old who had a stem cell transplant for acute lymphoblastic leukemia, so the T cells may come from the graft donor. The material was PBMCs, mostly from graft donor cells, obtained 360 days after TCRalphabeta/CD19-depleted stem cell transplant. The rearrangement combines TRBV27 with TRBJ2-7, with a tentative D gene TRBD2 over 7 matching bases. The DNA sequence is TGTGCCAGCAGTTCCACAGGGTACGGGAGGGAGCAGTACTTC. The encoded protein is CASSSTGYGREQYF.